The clone carrying this T cell receptor beta chain occurred many times. The investigators amplified TCR beta CDR3 regions from RNA transcripts. TCR CDR3 regions were first amplified by RT-PCR with HTBI primers. Using its own MiXCR run on the multiplex PCR reads, TCRdb lists one record per CDR3 protein. The sample holds about 270,000 distinct CDR3 sequences, less than 30% seen once. PBMCs came from more than 9 ml fresh peripheral blood. This specimen belongs to a study of T cells in Graves' hyperthyroidism and ophthalmopathy. The sequenced material came from blood. The TCR was taken from a man aged 35-49 years with Graves' hyperthyroidism that later progressed to Graves' ophthalmopathy.

The CDR3, as DNA: TGTGCCAGTAGCCCGGACAGGGGCAAGCTGAACACTGAAGCTTTCTTT. Protein: CASSPDRGKLNTEAFF. The chain employs TRBV19 and TRBJ1-1; TRBD1 matches at 9 bases. Germline lookup yields CDR1 LNHDA and CDR2 SQIVND (reference sequence). V lost 6 bases and J lost 0; bases outside the gene matches: 8. The CDR3 is 16 residues long.